Below are 7 T cell receptor beta chains sequenced from a single sample in a study of cytomegalovirus exposure and HLA in healthy donors. 60 Vbeta and 13 Jbeta primers were used in PCR. Data came from immunoSEQ multiplex PCR; TCRdb stores just in-frame clones and leaves some out. The sample holds 30,000 to 45,000 clones; over 40% are singletons and the top ten take 6.2%. Specimen: PBMCs. These receptors came from a woman aged 40 to 50 in good health and CMV-seropositive.

The chain recombines TRBV4-2 with TRBJ2-1; TRBD2 might be the D (7 bases). Per the germline V gene, CDR1 is LGHNA and CDR2 is YNFKEQ. The CDR3 totals 16 residues. V was cut by 2 bases and J by 1 base, with 12 bases left in between. Written as DNA, the CDR3 is TGTGCCAGCAGCCAATCACGGGGGGCTTCCTACAATGAGCAGTTCTTC. As protein: CASSQSRGASYNEQFF.

The chain links TRBV7-6 to TRBJ1-2, with 7 bases aligning to TRBD1. Germline CDR1 is SGHVS and CDR2 is FNYEAQ. V shed 3 bases, J shed 7 bases, and the junction held 2 bases outside the gene matches. The CDR3 covers 12 residues. The CDR3 loop is CASSLGQFGYTF. In nucleotides, the CDR3 is TGTGCCAGCAGCTTGGGACAGTTTGGCTACACCTTC.

This clone has a single count. The chain employs TRBV4-2 and TRBJ2-3, with 8 bases fitting TRBD1. Germline values: CDR1 LGHNA, CDR2 YNFKEQ. This CDR3 is built from 16 residues. The J segment lost 3 bases and the V segment lost 2 bases, leaving 7 bases of the junction unmatched. DNA for the CDR3: TGTGCCAGCAGCCAAAACAGGGGGAAGATTACAGATACGCAGTATTTT. This codes for CASSQNRGKITDTQYF.

The chain joins TRBV6-6 to TRBJ1-5; TRBD1 might be the D (5 bases). The length of the CDR3 is 15 residues. V was shortened by 5 bases and J by 3 bases, with 14 bases between the two germline ends. Germline V lookup: CDR1 MNHNY, CDR2 SVGAGI (reference sequence). CDR3 loop: CASSHHDSFNQPQHF. CDR3 in DNA: TGTGCCAGCAGTCACCATGACAGCTTCAATCAGCCCCAGCATTTT.

This clone was detected a few times. This sequence joins TRBV15 and TRBJ1-2, with 9 bases lining up with TRBD1. Germline V gene data show CDR1 as LNHNV and CDR2 as YYDKDF (reference sequence). V shed 3 bases and J 8 bases; nucleotides not matched to a gene: 7. This CDR3 comprises 14 residues. The CDR3 here is CATSRTGGQQGYTF. CDR3 DNA sequence: TGTGCCACCAGCAGGACAGGGGGGCAGCAAGGCTACACCTTC.

V is TRBV30 and J is TRBJ2-3, with TRBD2 identical over 9 bases. The germline gives CDR1 GTSNPN, CDR2 SVGIG (reference sequence). Losses at the gene ends were 4 bases for V and 6 bases for J; bases not matched to a gene: 8. This CDR3 comprises 14 residues. CDR3 region: CAWNTGTSSDTQYF. CDR3 DNA sequence: TGTGCCTGGAATACCGGGACTAGCTCGGATACGCAGTATTTT.

CDR3: CASSLGSQETQYF. DNA for the CDR3: TGTGCCAGCAGCTTAGGCAGTCAAGAGACCCAGTACTTC. The V call is TRBV11-3, the J call TRBJ2-5; D unresolved. V shed 1 base and J shed 2 bases, with 5 bases lying between them. Per germline, CDR1 SGHNT and CDR2 YENEEA. CDR3 size: 13 residues. The full variable domain, rest sourced from reference TRBV11-3 and TRBJ2-5, is EAGVVQSPRYKIIEKKQPVAFWCNPISGHNTLYWYLQNLGQGPELLIRYENEEAVDDSQLPKDRFSAERLKGVDSTLKIQPAELGDSAVYLCASSLGSQETQYFGPGTRLLVL.